This T cell receptor beta chain emerged from a study of OX40 agonist ivuxolimab in advanced cancers. Background on the study: In this cohort, patients received ivuxolimab, an agonistic anti-OX40 (CD134) antibody. Three dose-escalation patients had partial responses: one with hepatocellular carcinoma and two with cutaneous melanoma.

Whole-study findings and limits: There was clonal expansion of CD4+ and CD8+ blood T cells by week 6 at 0.1 to 3.0 mg/kg. Determination of antigen specificity was not performed for the expanded peripheral T cells.

This table comes from immunoSEQ multiplex PCR, and its TCRdb copy is limited to in-frame clones, with some not included. The sample lists some 31,000 clones, over 60% occurring once. This CDR3 has 14 amino acids. The germline CDR1 and CDR2 sequences are SGHTA and FQGNSA. Trimming cost V 5 bases and J 5 bases, with 15 bases left between them. On this clone: Antigen specificity is unknown.

The sample consisted of CD4+ or CD8+ T cells sorted from blood, taken in a trial of the OX40 agonist ivuxolimab. This TCR was sampled from an adult with an advanced solid tumor such as melanoma, head and neck, liver or kidney cancer. This sequence joins TRBV7-2 and TRBJ2-5; TRBD2 might be the D (7 bases). CDR3 coding DNA: TGTGCCAGCAGCCGGTGGGGGGGGCAGGAGACCCAGTACTTC. Translating it yields CASSRWGGQETQYF.